This record concerns one T cell receptor (beta chain) sequence. Its antigen is unknown. The data stem from a study of T cell responses to AZD1222 COVID-19 vaccine. General study findings and limits: Among the donors, most were white British and more were female, and clonal diversity was possibly underestimated. A rise in Spike-specific TCR breadth and depth followed two AZD1222 doses. Spike was spanned by vaccine-associated CD4 TCRs, which were dominant at 160-218 and 743-854.

The germline V gene has CDR1 MRHNA and CDR2 SNTAGT. V gave up 0 bases and J gave up 5 bases, with 13 bases separating them. There are 15 residues in the CDR3. Sequencing was performed with immunoSEQ multiplex PCR; in TCRdb, only in-frame clones are kept and a portion is missing. Of 200,000 to 250,000 clones listed, around 94% are singletons. The source of this sequence is an adult who received the MenACWY meningococcal vaccine as a control. The chain joins TRBV6-4 to TRBJ1-2, with a tentative D call TRBD1 (6 bases). This sample comprised peripheral blood, obtained 28 days after the second dose of the MenACWY control vaccine. The CDR3 DNA follows: TGTGCCAGCAGTGACTCGGGGGCCCCCTCATATGGCTACACCTTC. The encoded protein is CASSDSGAPSYGYTF.